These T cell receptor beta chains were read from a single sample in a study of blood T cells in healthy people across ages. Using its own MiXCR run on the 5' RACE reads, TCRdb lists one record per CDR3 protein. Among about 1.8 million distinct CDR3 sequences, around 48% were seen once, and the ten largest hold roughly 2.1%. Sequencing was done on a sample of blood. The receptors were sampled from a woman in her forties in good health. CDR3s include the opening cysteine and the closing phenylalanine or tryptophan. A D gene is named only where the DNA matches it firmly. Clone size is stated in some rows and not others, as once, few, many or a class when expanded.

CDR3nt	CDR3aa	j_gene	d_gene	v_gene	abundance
TGTGCCATCAGCAAACTAGGCGGGCAAGAGACCCAGTACTTC	CAISKLGGQETQYF	TRBJ2-5	NA	TRBV10-3	NA
TGTGCCACCAGTGATCCCACGACTAGCGCTGATACGCAGTATTTT	CATSDPTTSADTQYF	TRBJ2-3	TRBD2	TRBV24-1	NA
TGTGCCAGCGACTTCACAGGGCAGCGGGCGGCTTTCTTT	CASDFTGQRAAFF	TRBJ1-1	NA	TRBV12-3/TRBV12-4	few
TGTGCCAGCAGAATACCCCTCGGGGCGGGGTACTATGGCTACACCTTC	CASRIPLGAGYYGYTF	TRBJ1-2	NA	TRBV6-5	NA
TGTGCCAGCAGACCACCCCTTGTAGATGGCTACACCTTC	CASRPPLVDGYTF	TRBJ1-2	NA	TRBV6-5	few
TGTGCCAGCAGTTACTCGAACAGCGCTACGAGCTCCTATAATTCACCCCTCCACTTT	CASSYSNSATSSYNSPLHF	TRBJ1-6	NA	TRBV6-5	NA
TGTGCCACCAGTGAACCGACAGGGAAGGTGTTTTTT	CATSEPTGKVFF	TRBJ1-4	TRBD1	TRBV24-1	NA
TGTGCCAGCAGCCAGAAGGGGCAAACAGATACGCAGTATTTT	CASSQKGQTDTQYF	TRBJ2-3	NA	TRBV3-1	few
TGTGCCACCAGCAGAGATCAAAGTAGCGGGGGTCAACTAGACAGGGTAGATACGCAGTATTTT	CATSRDQSSGGQLDRVDTQYF	TRBJ2-3	TRBD2	TRBV15	NA
TGTGCCAGCAGCTTAGATGGCTCCGAGCAGTACTTC	CASSLDGSEQYF	TRBJ2-7	NA	TRBV11-3	NA
TGTGCCACCAGCAGAGATCCACAGGGATTTTCTGGCTACACCTTC	CATSRDPQGFSGYTF	TRBJ1-2	NA	TRBV15	NA
TGTGCCAGCAGCCAAGGGGGACAGCCAAGTGAGACCCAGTACTTC	CASSQGGQPSETQYF	TRBJ2-5	TRBD1	TRBV3-1	NA
TGCGCCAGCAGCCTGGTCCTTAGGGAAGGGAACACTGAAGCTTTCTTT	CASSLVLREGNTEAFF	TRBJ1-1	NA	TRBV5-1	NA
TGTGCCAGCAGCCTGGGACAGGGTGTGGGGGAGGGTGGCAATCAGCCCCAGCATTTT	CASSLGQGVGEGGNQPQHF	TRBJ1-5	TRBD1	TRBV13	NA
TGCGCCAGCAGCCTACTCCATTCGGGAGAGCAGTTCTTC	CASSLLHSGEQFF	TRBJ2-1	NA	TRBV4-3	few
TGTGCCAGCAGCTCCGGGACAGGGAACCCTGAAGCTTTCTTT	CASSSGTGNPEAFF	TRBJ1-1	TRBD1	TRBV5-6	NA
TGTGCCAGCAGCCAGGGGTGGGGGCACCTAGACAATGAGCAGTTCTTC	CASSQGWGHLDNEQFF	TRBJ2-1	NA	TRBV5-6	NA
TGTGCCAGCAGCGTAGCCCCAGACGGGGCTCAGCCCCAGCATTTT	CASSVAPDGAQPQHF	TRBJ1-5	NA	TRBV9	NA
TGTGCCAGCAGTTTTACAGGGTGGGATACGCAGTATTTT	CASSFTGWDTQYF	TRBJ2-3	NA	TRBV27	NA
TGTGCCAGCAGTTACAGTTTACCGGGGAGCTCTGGGGCCAACGTCCTGACTTTC	CASSYSLPGSSGANVLTF	TRBJ2-6	NA	TRBV6-5	NA
TGTGCCAGCAAGACTGGGGCCAACGTCCTGACTTTC	CASKTGANVLTF	TRBJ2-6	NA	TRBV5-1	NA
TGTGCTAGTGCCTTCACGGGGACACCCTCGGGGACCCAGTACTTC	CASAFTGTPSGTQYF	TRBJ2-5	NA	TRBV12-5	few
TGCGCCAGCAGCCAAGATAGGGGATGGCAGTACTTC	CASSQDRGWQYF	TRBJ2-7	NA	TRBV4-3	few
TGTGCCAGCAGTTCCTCCTCGGCGGGACTCACAGATACGCAGTATTTT	CASSSSSAGLTDTQYF	TRBJ2-3	NA	TRBV28	NA
TGTGCTAGCAGCTTAGGTCCTAGCGGGGGCAAAGAGACCCAGTACTTC	CASSLGPSGGKETQYF	TRBJ2-5	TRBD2	TRBV7-7	NA
TGCGCCAGCAGCAAACAGGGGGCGAGGAACTCACCCCTCCACTTT	CASSKQGARNSPLHF	TRBJ1-6	TRBD1	TRBV5-1	NA
TGCGCCAGCAGCCTGTCCCAGGGCGCGAGTGAGCAGTTCTTC	CASSLSQGASEQFF	TRBJ2-1	NA	TRBV5-1	few
TGCGCCAGCAGCACTGATGGGCGACAAGAGACCCAGTACTTC	CASSTDGRQETQYF	TRBJ2-5	NA	TRBV5-1	NA
TGTGCCAGCAGTCTCCGGGGGGGAGCTGATGAAAAACTGTTTTTT	CASSLRGGADEKLFF	TRBJ1-4	NA	TRBV12-3/TRBV12-4	NA
TGTGCCAGCAGCCGACCTTCGAACAATGAGCAGTTCTTC	CASSRPSNNEQFF	TRBJ2-1	NA	TRBV6-5	NA
TGTGCCAGCAGGAGGGACTCCGGAGCTACGCAGTATTTT	CASRRDSGATQYF	TRBJ2-3	NA	TRBV6-5	NA
TGTGCCAGCAGTGAATTAGACTCCTGCGAGCAGTACTTC	CASSELDSCEQYF	TRBJ2-7	NA	TRBV25-1	NA
TGTGCCAGCAGTTACTGGACTAGCGACGAGCAGTACTTC	CASSYWTSDEQYF	TRBJ2-7	TRBD2	TRBV6-6	NA
TGCAGTGCTTCCGGGACAGGGCCCACAGATACGCAGTATTTT	CSASGTGPTDTQYF	TRBJ2-3	TRBD1	TRBV20-1	NA
TGTGCCAGCCGTAGGACAGGCGCATACACAGATACGCAGTATTTT	CASRRTGAYTDTQYF	TRBJ2-3	TRBD1	TRBV7-3	NA
TGTGCCAGCAGCTTGAGGCAGGGGTTCGAAGAAAAACTGTTTTTT	CASSLRQGFEEKLFF	TRBJ1-4	NA	TRBV5-6	NA
TGTGCCAGCAGCTTAGGCCTAACCAGGACCTACGAGCAGTACTTC	CASSLGLTRTYEQYF	TRBJ2-7	NA	TRBV13	few
TGTGCCAGCAGCTTCGTAGCGGGAACAGATACGCAGTATTTT	CASSFVAGTDTQYF	TRBJ2-3	TRBD2	TRBV13	few
TGTGCCATCAGCGTGGGACTAGCGGGGGGGGACAATGAGCGGTACTTC	CAISVGLAGGDNERYF	TRBJ2-5	TRBD2	TRBV10-3	once
TGTGCCAGCAGCGTAGCCGACTCCCAAGAGACCCAGTACTTC	CASSVADSQETQYF	TRBJ2-5	NA	TRBV9	few
TGTGCCAGCAGCCGCGAGCTCTTCTGGGAGCAGTACTTC	CASSRELFWEQYF	TRBJ2-7	NA	TRBV5-6	NA
TGTGCCAGCAGTCCGGGGACAGAAGTAAGCCTTAGCACAGATACGCAGTATTTT	CASSPGTEVSLSTDTQYF	TRBJ2-3	TRBD1	TRBV12-3/TRBV12-4	few
TGTGCCAGCAGCGTAGCTTCAGGACGCAACTCCTACGAGCAGTACTTC	CASSVASGRNSYEQYF	TRBJ2-7	NA	TRBV9	NA